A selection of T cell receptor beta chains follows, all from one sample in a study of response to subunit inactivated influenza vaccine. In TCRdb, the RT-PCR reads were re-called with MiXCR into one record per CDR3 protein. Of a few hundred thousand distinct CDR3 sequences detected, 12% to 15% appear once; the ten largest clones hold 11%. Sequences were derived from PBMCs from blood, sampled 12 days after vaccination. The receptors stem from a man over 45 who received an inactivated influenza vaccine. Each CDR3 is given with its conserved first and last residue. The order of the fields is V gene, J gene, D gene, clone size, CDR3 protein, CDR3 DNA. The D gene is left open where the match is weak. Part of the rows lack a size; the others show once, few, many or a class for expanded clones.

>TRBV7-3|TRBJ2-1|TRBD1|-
CASSSSRTGSYNEQFF
TGTGCCAGCAGCTCATCTAGGACAGGGTCTTACAATGAGCAGTTCTTC
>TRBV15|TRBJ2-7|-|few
CATSKDQSYEQYF
TGTGCCACCAGCAAGGACCAATCCTACGAGCAGTACTTC
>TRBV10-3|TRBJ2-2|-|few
CAISGGLTGELFF
TGTGCCATCAGTGGCGGGCTGACCGGGGAGCTGTTTTTT
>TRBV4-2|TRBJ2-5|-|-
CASSLPDGFLTQYF
TGTGCCAGCAGCCTCCCCGACGGGTTCTTGACCCAGTACTTC
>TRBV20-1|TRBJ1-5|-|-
CSASGGSNQPQHF
TGCAGTGCTAGCGGGGGAAGCAATCAGCCCCAGCATTTT
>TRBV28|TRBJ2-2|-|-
CATRPDNTGELFF
TGTGCCACCCGCCCTGACAACACCGGGGAGCTGTTTTTT
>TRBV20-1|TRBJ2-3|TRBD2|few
CSARLAGSTDTQYF
TGCAGTGCGAGACTAGCGGGGAGCACAGATACGCAGTATTTT
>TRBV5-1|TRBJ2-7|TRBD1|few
CASSFQGPGQGSYEQYF
TGCGCCAGCAGCTTCCAAGGCCCCGGACAGGGCTCCTACGAGCAGTACTTC
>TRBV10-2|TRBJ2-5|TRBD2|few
CASMGTSGAGGETQYF
TGCGCCAGCATGGGGACTAGCGGGGCTGGTGGAGAGACCCAGTACTTC
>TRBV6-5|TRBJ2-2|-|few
CASGNWRGELFF
TGTGCCAGTGGGAATTGGAGGGGGGAGCTGTTTTTT
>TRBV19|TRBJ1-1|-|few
CASSMRRADTEAFF
TGTGCCAGTAGTATGCGCAGGGCGGACACTGAAGCTTTCTTT
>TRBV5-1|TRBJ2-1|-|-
CASSLTQPQQDEQFF
TGCGCCAGCAGCTTGACACAACCTCAACAGGATGAGCAGTTCTTC
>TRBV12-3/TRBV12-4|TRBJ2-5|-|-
CASTLRTYQETQYF
TGTGCCAGCACTTTGCGAACGTACCAAGAGACCCAGTACTTC
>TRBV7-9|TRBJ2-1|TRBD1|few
CASSLRTGSYNEQFF
TGTGCCAGCAGCTTAAGGACAGGGTCCTACAATGAGCAGTTCTTC
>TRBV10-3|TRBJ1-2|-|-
CAISDLRGFNYGYTF
TGTGCCATCAGTGACTTGCGAGGTTTCAACTATGGCTACACCTTC
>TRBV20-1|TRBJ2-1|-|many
CSAPVGHIRNEQFF
TGCAGTGCACCGGTGGGGCACATTCGCAATGAGCAGTTCTTC
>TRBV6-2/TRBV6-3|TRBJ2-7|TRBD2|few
CASSFLSGGYEQYF
TGTGCCAGCAGTTTTCTGTCGGGGGGATACGAGCAGTACTTC
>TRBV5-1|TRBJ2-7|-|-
CASRGEEGGEQYF
TGCGCCAGCAGAGGTGAAGAGGGTGGCGAGCAGTACTTC
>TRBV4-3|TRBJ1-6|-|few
CASSRLVTGNNSPLHF
TGCGCCAGCAGCCGGCTGGTGACAGGAAATAATTCACCCCTCCACTTT
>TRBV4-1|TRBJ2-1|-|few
CASSQLEEYNEQFF
TGCGCCAGCAGCCAACTAGAGGAATACAATGAGCAGTTCTTC
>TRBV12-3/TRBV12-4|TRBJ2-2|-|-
CASSLDFRTGELFF
TGTGCCAGCAGTTTAGACTTCCGCACCGGGGAGCTGTTTTTT
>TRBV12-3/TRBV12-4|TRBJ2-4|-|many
CASSLSWQSLAKNIQYF
TGTGCCAGCAGTTTATCATGGCAGAGTCTAGCCAAAAACATTCAGTACTTC
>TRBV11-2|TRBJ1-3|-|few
CASSLDRTGLGNTIYF
TGTGCCAGCAGCTTAGATAGAACAGGACTTGGAAACACCATATATTTT
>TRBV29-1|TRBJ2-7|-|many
CSVEVWGNEQYF
TGCAGCGTTGAAGTCTGGGGGAACGAGCAGTACTTC
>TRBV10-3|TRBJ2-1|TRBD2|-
CAISTTGTTAYNEQFF
TGTGCCATCAGTACAACCGGGACTACCGCCTACAATGAGCAGTTCTTC
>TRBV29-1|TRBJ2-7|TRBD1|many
CSVGGQGASGSYEQYF
TGCAGCGTCGGGGGACAGGGGGCTAGCGGGAGCTACGAGCAGTACTTC
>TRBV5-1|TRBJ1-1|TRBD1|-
CASSLGGDIPEAFF
TGCGCCAGCAGCTTAGGGGGCGACATCCCTGAAGCTTTCTTT
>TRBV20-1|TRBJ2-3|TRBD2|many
CSAISPSGGDTDTQYF
TGCAGTGCTATATCCCCTAGCGGGGGGGACACAGATACGCAGTATTTT
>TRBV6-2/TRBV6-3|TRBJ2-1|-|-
CASSPVAATYNEQFF
TGTGCCAGCAGCCCGGTTGCCGCCACCTACAATGAGCAGTTCTTC
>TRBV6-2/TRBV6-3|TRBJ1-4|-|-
CASSQTKGSNEKLFF
TGTGCCAGCAGCCAAACCAAAGGATCTAATGAAAAACTGTTTTTT
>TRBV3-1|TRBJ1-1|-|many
CASSQGQLNTEAFF
TGTGCCAGCAGCCAAGGACAGCTGAACACTGAAGCTTTCTTT
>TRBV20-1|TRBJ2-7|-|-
CSATHLMSSYEQYF
TGCAGTGCTACCCATCTGATGAGCTCCTACGAGCAGTACTTC
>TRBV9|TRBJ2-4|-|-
CASRVPTLAKNIQYF
TGTGCCAGCAGGGTACCGACTCTAGCCAAAAACATTCAGTACTTC
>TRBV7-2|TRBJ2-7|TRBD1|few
CASSFGQGSIYEQYF
TGTGCCAGCAGCTTTGGACAGGGGAGTATATACGAGCAGTACTTC
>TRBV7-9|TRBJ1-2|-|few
CASSLDGNGYTF
TGTGCCAGCAGCTTAGACGGGAATGGCTACACCTTC
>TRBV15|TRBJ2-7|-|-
CATSRDPRGFGAEQYF
TGTGCCACCAGCAGAGATCCCCGGGGCTTCGGGGCCGAGCAGTACTTC
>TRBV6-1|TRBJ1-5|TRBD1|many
CASSPRTGGQPQHF
TGTGCCAGCAGCCCCCGGACAGGGGGTCAGCCCCAGCATTTT
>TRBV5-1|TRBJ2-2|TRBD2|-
CASSLERESGELFF
TGCGCCAGCAGTCTCGAGCGGGAGTCCGGGGAGCTGTTTTTT
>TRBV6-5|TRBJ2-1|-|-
CASSYSKHEQFF
TGTGCCAGCAGTTACTCGAAGCATGAGCAGTTCTTC
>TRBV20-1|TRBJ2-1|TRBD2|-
CSAPPRAASGRTSSYNEQFF
TGCAGTGCTCCACCGAGGGCGGCTAGCGGGAGGACAAGCTCCTACAATGAGCAGTTCTTC
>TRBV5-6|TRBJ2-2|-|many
CASSLARVHKTGELFF
TGTGCCAGCAGCCTCGCCCGGGTCCACAAGACCGGGGAGCTGTTTTTT
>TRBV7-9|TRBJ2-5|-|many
CASSFHIAEQETQYF
TGTGCCAGCAGCTTTCATATAGCGGAGCAAGAGACCCAGTACTTC
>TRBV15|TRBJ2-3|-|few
CATSRGVSFGADTQYF
TGTGCCACCAGCAGAGGAGTAAGTTTCGGCGCAGATACGCAGTATTTT
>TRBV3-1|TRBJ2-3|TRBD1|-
CASSRQTGGIGTDTQYF
TGTGCCAGCAGCCGCCAGACAGGGGGCATTGGCACAGATACGCAGTATTTT
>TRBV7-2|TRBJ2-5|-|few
CASSPRPWGKETQYF
TGTGCCAGCAGCCCCCGGCCGTGGGGAAAAGAGACCCAGTACTTC
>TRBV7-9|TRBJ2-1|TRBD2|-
CASSVASGRRGEQFF
TGTGCCAGCAGCGTCGCTAGCGGGAGACGAGGAGAGCAGTTCTTC
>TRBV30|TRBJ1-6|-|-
CAWRSGLLSVHF
TGTGCCTGGAGGTCTGGACTCCTTTCGGTCCACTTT
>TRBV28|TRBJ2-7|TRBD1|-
CASTGGALGEQYF
TGTGCCAGCACAGGGGGCGCTTTGGGGGAGCAGTACTTC
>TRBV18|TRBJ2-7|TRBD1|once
CASSPTGAPSYEQYF
TGTGCCAGCTCACCGACAGGGGCCCCCTCCTACGAGCAGTACTTC
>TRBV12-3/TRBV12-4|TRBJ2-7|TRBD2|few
CASSSTSEYEQYF
TGTGCCAGCAGTTCTACTAGCGAATACGAGCAGTACTTC
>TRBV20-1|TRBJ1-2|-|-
CSARISGLDYGYTF
TGCAGTGCCCGAATAAGCGGTCTGGACTATGGCTACACCTTC
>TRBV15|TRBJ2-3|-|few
CATSSGRAGRSTDTQYF
TGTGCCACCAGCAGCGGTAGGGCTGGCCGCAGCACAGATACGCAGTATTTT
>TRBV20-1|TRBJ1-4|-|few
CSARDQRNEKLFF
TGCAGTGCTAGAGATCAGAGAAATGAAAAACTGTTTTTT
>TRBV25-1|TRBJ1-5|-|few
CASSPRGGQNQPQHF
TGTGCCAGCAGCCCGCGGGGAGGGCAGAATCAGCCCCAGCATTTT
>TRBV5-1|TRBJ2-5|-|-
CASSVVGARGTQYF
TGCGCCAGCAGCGTGGTGGGGGCACGTGGGACCCAGTACTTC
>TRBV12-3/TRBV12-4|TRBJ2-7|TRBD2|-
CASSRGTRTYEQYF
TGTGCCAGCAGTCGAGGGACTAGGACCTACGAGCAGTACTTC
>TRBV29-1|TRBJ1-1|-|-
CSVRGGERSEAFF
TGCAGCGTACGAGGGGGGGAAAGGTCTGAAGCTTTCTTT